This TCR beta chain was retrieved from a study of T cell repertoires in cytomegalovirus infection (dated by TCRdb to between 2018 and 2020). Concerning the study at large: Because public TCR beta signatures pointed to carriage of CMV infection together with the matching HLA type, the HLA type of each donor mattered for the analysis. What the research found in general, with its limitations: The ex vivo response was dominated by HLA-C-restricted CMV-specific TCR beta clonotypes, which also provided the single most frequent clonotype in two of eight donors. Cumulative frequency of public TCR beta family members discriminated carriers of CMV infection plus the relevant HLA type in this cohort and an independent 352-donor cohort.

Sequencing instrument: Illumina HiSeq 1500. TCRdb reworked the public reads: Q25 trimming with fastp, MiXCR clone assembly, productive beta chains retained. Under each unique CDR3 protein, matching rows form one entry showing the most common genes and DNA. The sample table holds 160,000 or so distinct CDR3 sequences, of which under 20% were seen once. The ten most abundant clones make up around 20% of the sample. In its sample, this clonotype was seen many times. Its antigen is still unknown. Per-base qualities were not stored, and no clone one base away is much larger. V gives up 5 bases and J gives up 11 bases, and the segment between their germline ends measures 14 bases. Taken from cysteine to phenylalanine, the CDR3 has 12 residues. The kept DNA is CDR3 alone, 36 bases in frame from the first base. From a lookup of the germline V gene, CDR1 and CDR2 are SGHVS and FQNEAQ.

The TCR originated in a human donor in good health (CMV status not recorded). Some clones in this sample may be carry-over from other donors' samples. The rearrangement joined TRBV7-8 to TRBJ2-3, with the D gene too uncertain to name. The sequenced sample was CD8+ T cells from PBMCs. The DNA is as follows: TGTGCCAGCAGCCCCGGAGAACTTAGGCAGTATTTT. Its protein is CASSPGELRQYF.